The 28 T cell receptor beta chains below all came from one sample that was sequenced in a study of blood T cell repertoires in COVID-19. Method: immunoSEQ multiplex PCR; TCRdb's copy keeps in-frame clones and lacks some. The sample consists of 220,000 or so clones, more than 65% of them appearing once. The sample taken for sequencing was peripheral blood. These receptors came from a woman older than 75 with acute or convalescent COVID-19.

The rearrangement joins TRBV3-1 (or the pseudogene TRBV3-2) to TRBJ2-7; the D is unclear. Per germline, CDR1 LGHDT and CDR2 YNNKEL (reference sequence). V was pared by 4 bases and J by 7 bases, with 17 bases between. The CDR3 consists of 14 residues. The CDR3 nucleotides are TGTGCCAGCAGCCTCGGAGTGGTGGAGAAAGAGCAGTACTTC. Its translation is CASSLGVVEKEQYF.

On this clone itself: Other DNA sequences in this sample translate to the same CDR3. The V call is TRBV2, the J call TRBJ2-5; weak D call: TRBD2 (6 bases). Trimming left V 4 bases short and J 5 bases short, with 8 bases between. Germline V lookup: CDR1 SNHLY, CDR2 FYNNEI. The CDR3 totals 12 residues. The CDR3 loop is CASSGLAETQYF. The CDR3 region has the DNA TGTGCCAGCAGTGGCCTAGCGGAGACCCAGTACTTC.

This rearrangement joins TRBV5-1 to TRBJ2-2; 9 bases are a match to TRBD1. The CDR3 spans 14 residues. V shed 8 bases, J shed 6 bases, and the junction held 8 bases outside the gene matches. Per the germline V gene, CDR1 is SGHRS and CDR2 is YFSETQ. CDR3 loop: CASEGQGISGELFF. The CDR3 DNA is TGCGCCAGTGAGGGACAGGGCATCTCCGGGGAGCTGTTTTTT.

This chain links TRBV7-3 with TRBJ1-1; 8 positions match TRBD1. This CDR3 comprises 14 residues. CDR1 SGHTA and CDR2 FQGTGA come from the germline V gene. V was clipped by 7 bases and J by 0 bases; unmatched bases: 4. Here the CDR3 reads CASTETGVNTEAFF. In DNA, the CDR3 is TGTGCCAGCACCGAGACAGGGGTGAACACTGAAGCTTTCTTT.

The chain recombines TRBV9 with TRBJ1-1, with TRBD1 as a possible D gene (5 bases). V shed 3 bases and J shed 2 bases, with 11 bases lying between them. Germline CDR1 is SGDLS and CDR2 is YYNGEE. The CDR3 consists of 14 residues. For the CDR3, the DNA is TGTGCCAGCAGCGCCCTAGGGACTAACACTGAAGCTTTCTTT. Its translation is CASSALGTNTEAFF.

The chain employs TRBV29-1 and TRBJ2-2; TRBD2 matches at 13 bases. The trim removed 2 bases at V and 5 bases at J, leaving 2 bases unmatched. In germline, CDR1 is SQVTM, CDR2 ANQGSEA. The CDR3 sequence is 15 residues long. The CDR3 loop reads CSVERLAGGTGELFF. The DNA of the CDR3 is TGCAGCGTTGAACGACTAGCGGGGGGAACCGGGGAGCTGTTTTTT.

The chain joins TRBV4-1 to TRBJ2-2; perhaps TRBD1 as D (5 bases). This CDR3 has 14 amino acids. Germline lookup yields CDR1 MGHRA and CDR2 YSYEKL. Trimming pared 0 bases from V and 7 bases from J, leaving 9 bases between. This CDR3 reads CASSQDRRGGELFF. CDR3 DNA sequence: TGCGCCAGCAGCCAAGATCGTAGGGGCGGGGAGCTGTTTTTT.

For the CDR3, the DNA is TGTGCCAGCAGTGCTCCGGGGCAGTACTTC. Translation: CASSAPGQYF. J is TRBJ2-7 and V is TRBV2; D remains unclear. V shed 4 bases and J shed 9 bases, with 7 bases lying between them. The CDR3 runs to 10 residues. Germline values: CDR1 SNHLY, CDR2 FYNNEI. Variable domain in full (rest from reference TRBV2 and TRBJ2-7): EPEVTQTPSHQVTQMGQEVILRCVPISNHLYFYWYRQILGQKVEFLVSFYNNEISEKSEIFDDQFSVERPDGSNFTLKIRSTKLEDSAMYFCASSAPGQYFGPGTRLTVT.

This chain links TRBV19 with TRBJ1-6, with 7 bases that match TRBD1. Germline lookup yields CDR1 LNHDA and CDR2 SQIVND (reference sequence). The CDR3 is 16 amino acids. Trimming at V came to 5 bases and at J to 8 bases, leaving 12 bases not matched to a gene. CDR3 loop: CASSDGTAGGHSPLHF. The DNA of the CDR3 is TGTGCCAGTAGTGACGGGACAGCTGGGGGTCATTCACCCCTCCACTTT.

The rearrangement joins TRBV29-1 to TRBJ1-2; perhaps TRBD1 as D (5 bases). This CDR3 region has 11 residues. The V and J ends lost 7 bases and 6 bases respectively, with 12 bases between them. The germline gives CDR1 SQVTM, CDR2 ANQGSEA. DNA for the CDR3: TGCAGCGCGGGCGAAGGGGATGGCTACACCTTC. This gives the protein CSAGEGDGYTF.

The chain recombines TRBV5-5 with TRBJ2-3; TRBD2 agrees at 12 bases. CDR1 and CDR2 (germline): SGHKS, YYEKEE (reference sequence). The trim removed 0 bases at V and 7 bases at J, leaving 9 bases unmatched. CDR3 length equals 17 residues. The CDR3 region has the DNA TGTGCCAGCAGCTTGGAAGGGAGGACTAGCGGGATAAATACGCAGTATTTT. The encoded protein is CASSLEGRTSGINTQYF. Looking up the rest from reference TRBV5-5 and TRBJ2-3 gives the full variable domain: DAGVTQSPTHLIKTRGQQVTLRCSPISGHKSVSWYQQVLGQGPQFIFQYYEKEERGRGNFPDRFSARQFPNYSSELNVNALLLGDSALYLCASSLEGRTSGINTQYFGPGTRLTVL.

The rearrangement joins TRBV5-4 to TRBJ1-5, with 8 bases matching TRBD1. The CDR3 totals 15 residues. After removal of 0 bases from V and 1 base from J, the junction contained 0 bases not matched to a gene. Germline V gene lookup returns CDR1 SGHNT and CDR2 YYREEE (reference sequence). CDR3 protein: CASSLGTGSNQPQHF. The CDR3 bases are TGTGCCAGCAGCTTGGGGACAGGGAGCAATCAGCCCCAGCATTTT.

The J gene is TRBJ2-2, the V gene TRBV6-5; 11 bases match TRBD1. From germline, CDR1 is MNHEY and CDR2 SVGAGI. CDR3 size: 15 residues. The J segment lost 7 bases and the V segment lost 6 bases, leaving 7 bases of the junction unmatched. The CDR3 loop is CASSSGTGGIGELFF. The CDR3 nucleotides read TGTGCCAGCAGCTCCGGGACAGGGGGGATCGGGGAGCTGTTTTTT.

The V and J genes are TRBV28 and TRBJ1-2; the D is unclear. Germline V gene data show CDR1 as MDHEN and CDR2 as SYDVKM. V was shortened by 3 bases and J by 5 bases, with 7 bases between the two germline ends. The CDR3 sequence is 12 residues long. The CDR3 spells CASSFGQYGYTF. The CDR3 DNA reads TGTGCCAGCAGTTTTGGGCAGTATGGCTACACCTTC.

CDR3 bases: TGTGCCAGCTCGGACAGGATGAACACCGGGGAGCTGTTTTTT. Translated: CASSDRMNTGELFF. J is TRBJ2-2 and V is TRBV25-1; 7 bases match TRBD1. The germline gives CDR1 MGHDK, CDR2 SYGVNS. J lost 1 base, V lost 8 bases, and 4 bases had no gene match. CDR3 length: 14 amino acids. The variable domain in full, with the rest retrieved from reference TRBV25-1 and TRBJ2-2, is EADIYQTPRYLVIGTGKKITLECSQTMGHDKMYWYQQDPGMELHLIHYSYGVNSTEKGDLSSESTVSRIRTEHFPLTLESARPSHTSQYLCASSDRMNTGELFFGEGSRLTVL.

This chain links TRBV11-3 with TRBJ2-2, with D perhaps matching TRBD2 (6 bases). This CDR3 has 16 amino acids. Germline CDR1 and CDR2: SGHNT and YENEEA. V lost 0 bases, J lost 2 bases, and 10 bases lay in between. CDR3 sequence: CASSLDGSFNTGELFF. The CDR3 DNA follows: TGTGCCAGCAGCTTAGACGGGAGCTTTAACACCGGGGAGCTGTTTTTT.

The J gene is TRBJ2-7, the V gene TRBV25-1, with D uncertain. This CDR3 spans 14 amino acids. V was pared by 0 bases and J by 2 bases, with 8 bases between. The germline V gene encodes CDR1 MGHDK and CDR2 SYGVNS. The chain's CDR3 is CASSEYRVPYEQYF. CDR3 nucleotides: TGTGCCAGCAGTGAATACCGGGTCCCCTACGAGCAGTACTTC.

The V and J genes are TRBV19 and TRBJ1-1; 9 bases agree with TRBD1. Germline CDR1 and CDR2: LNHDA and SQIVND (reference sequence). V shed 5 bases, J shed 8 bases, and the junction held 12 bases outside the gene matches. The length of the CDR3 is 15 residues. The CDR3 reads CASSDPPGDRVEAFF. In DNA, the CDR3 is TGTGCCAGTAGTGACCCTCCTGGGGACAGGGTAGAAGCTTTCTTT.

The V call is TRBV9, the J call TRBJ2-2, with D tentatively TRBD1 (6 bases). Germline CDR1 reads SGDLS; CDR2 reads YYNGEE. This CDR3 contains 17 residues. The germline V and J ends were trimmed by 4 bases and 0 bases, with 16 bases remaining between them. The CDR3: CASSFLQGPPNTGELFF. The CDR3 DNA sequence: TGTGCCAGCAGCTTCCTACAGGGACCACCGAACACCGGGGAGCTGTTTTTT.

The chain employs TRBV11-2 and TRBJ2-1; 8 bases fit TRBD2. The CDR3 runs 13 residues. Looked up from germline, CDR1 is SGHAT and CDR2 is FQNNGV. V lost 7 bases and J lost 7; bases outside the gene matches: 6. DNA for the CDR3: TGTGCCAGCAACGGGGGGGGGCAGAATGAGCAGTTCTTC. It specifies CASNGGGQNEQFF. Variable domain in full (rest from reference TRBV11-2 and TRBJ2-1): EAGVAQSPRYKIIEKRQSVAFWCNPISGHATLYWYQQILGQGPKLLIQFQNNGVVDDSQLPKDRFSAERLKGVDSTLKIQPAKLEDSAVYLCASNGGGQNEQFFGPGTRLTVL.

V is TRBV5-1 and J is TRBJ1-2, with a possible D match to TRBD1 (6 bases). V was pared by 3 bases and J by 1 base, with 10 bases between. The V gene's germline CDR1 is SGHRS and CDR2 YFSETQ. The CDR3 sequence is 14 residues long. The CDR3 region has the DNA TGCGCCAGCAGCTCGGGACAAGTTAACTATGGCTACACCTTC. It codes for CASSSGQVNYGYTF.

The rearrangement uses TRBV5-6 and TRBJ2-7; the match to TRBD1 covers 10 bases. The CDR3 has 14 amino acids. The germline V gene has CDR1 SGHDT and CDR2 YYEEEE. The trim removed 4 bases at V and 4 bases at J, leaving 5 bases unmatched. The DNA of the CDR3 is TGTGCCAGCAGCCCGGGACAGGGGAGATACGAGCAGTACTTC. The encoded protein is CASSPGQGRYEQYF.

This rearrangement joins TRBV9 to TRBJ1-4; the D gene is possibly TRBD1 (5 bases). The CDR3 is made up of 16 amino acids. CDR1 and CDR2 from the germline V gene are SGDLS and YYNGEE. V lost 0 bases to trimming and J lost 5 bases, with 14 bases between them. The CDR3 region is CASSVGSGLGNEKLFF. CDR3 nucleotide sequence: TGTGCCAGCAGCGTAGGGTCAGGGCTTGGGAATGAAAAACTGTTTTTT.

The V gene is TRBV19, the J gene TRBJ1-5, with 8 positions matching TRBD1. The V and J ends lost 6 bases and 1 base, in that order; junction bases with no gene match: 5. Germline CDR1 LNHDA, CDR2 SQIVND (reference sequence). This CDR3 has 15 residues. For the CDR3, the DNA is TGTGCCAGTAGCGGACAGGGTGGGAGCAATCAGCCCCAGCATTTT. Translated: CASSGQGGSNQPQHF.

The V and J genes are TRBV7-2 and TRBJ2-7; 8 bases align to TRBD1. Losses at the gene ends were 5 bases for V and 5 bases for J; bases not matched to a gene: 11. Germline V gives CDR1 SGHTA, CDR2 FQGNSA. The CDR3 contains 15 residues. The CDR3 nucleotides read TGTGCCAGCAGCATCCGGACAGGGTCTAACCACGAGCAGTACTTC. Encoded protein: CASSIRTGSNHEQYF.

J is TRBJ2-2 and V is TRBV12-3 or TRBV12-4; no definite D call. The length of the CDR3 is 12 residues. V gave up 3 bases and J gave up 3 bases, with 2 bases separating them. CDR3 coding DNA: TGTGCCAGCAGTTTCTACACCGGGGAGCTGTTTTTT. It is translated as CASSFYTGELFF.

In its sample, this clone was seen once. The chain combines TRBV27 with TRBJ2-3; TRBD1 matches at 10 bases. The CDR3 has 17 amino acids. With 2 bases clipped from V and 5 bases from J, the junction kept 10 bases outside the gene matches. Germline V lookup: CDR1 MNHEY, CDR2 SMNVEV (reference sequence). CDR3 DNA sequence: TGTGCCAGCAGTTTACGCCTGGGACAGGGGATGGGAGATACGCAGTATTTT. Its translation is CASSLRLGQGMGDTQYF.

The gene calls are TRBV28 and TRBJ1-5, with no clear D. Trimming shortened V by 6 bases and J by 2 bases, and 26 bases separated the two germline ends. Germline-derived CDR1 and CDR2 are MDHEN and SYDVKM. The CDR3 is made up of 19 amino acids. The CDR3 DNA is TGTGCCAGCAGGGCTCCCGGGATTCCAAGACGGGTTGGCAATCAGCCCCAGCATTTT. This gives the protein CASRAPGIPRRVGNQPQHF.